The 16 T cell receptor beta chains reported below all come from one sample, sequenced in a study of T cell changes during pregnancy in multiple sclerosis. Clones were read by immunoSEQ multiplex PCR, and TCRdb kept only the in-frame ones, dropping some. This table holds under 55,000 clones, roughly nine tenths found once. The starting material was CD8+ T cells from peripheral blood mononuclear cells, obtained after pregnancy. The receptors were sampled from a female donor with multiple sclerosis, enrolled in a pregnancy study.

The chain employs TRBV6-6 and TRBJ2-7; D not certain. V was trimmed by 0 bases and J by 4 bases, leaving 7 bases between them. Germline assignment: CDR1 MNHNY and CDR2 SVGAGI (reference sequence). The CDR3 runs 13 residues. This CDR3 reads CASSYSLQYEQYF. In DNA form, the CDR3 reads TGTGCCAGCAGTTACTCGTTACAGTACGAGCAGTACTTC.

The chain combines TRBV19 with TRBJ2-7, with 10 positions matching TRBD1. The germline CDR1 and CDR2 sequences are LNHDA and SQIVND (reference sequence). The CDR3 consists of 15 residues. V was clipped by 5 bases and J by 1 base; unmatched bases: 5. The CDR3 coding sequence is TGTGCCAGTAGTGTGGGACAGGGGTTTTCCTACGAGCAGTACTTC. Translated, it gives CASSVGQGFSYEQYF. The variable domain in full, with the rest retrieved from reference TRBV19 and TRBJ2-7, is DGGITQSPKYLFRKEGQNVTLSCEQNLNHDAMYWYRQDPGQGLRLIYYSQIVNDFQKGDIAEGYSVSREKKESFPLTVTSAQKNPTAFYLCASSVGQGFSYEQYFGPGTRLTVT.

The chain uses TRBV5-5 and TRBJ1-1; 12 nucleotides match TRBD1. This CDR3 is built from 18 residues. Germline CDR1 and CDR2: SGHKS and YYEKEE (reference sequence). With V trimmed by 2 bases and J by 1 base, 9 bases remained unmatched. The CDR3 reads CASSLTPGQGAWNTEAFF. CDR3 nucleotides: TGTGCCAGCAGCTTAACACCGGGACAGGGGGCATGGAACACTGAAGCTTTCTTT.

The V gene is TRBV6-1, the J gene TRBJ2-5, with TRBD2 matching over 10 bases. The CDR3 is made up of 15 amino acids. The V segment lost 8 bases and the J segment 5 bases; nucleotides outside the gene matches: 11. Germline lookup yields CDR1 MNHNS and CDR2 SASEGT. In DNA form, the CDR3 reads TGTGCCAGCCCTGTAGAAGCGGGGGGGATGGAGACCCAGTACTTC. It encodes CASPVEAGGMETQYF.

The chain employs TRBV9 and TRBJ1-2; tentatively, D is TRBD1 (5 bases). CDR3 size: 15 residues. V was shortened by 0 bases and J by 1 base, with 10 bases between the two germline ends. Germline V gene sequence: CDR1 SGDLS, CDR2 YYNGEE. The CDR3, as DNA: TGTGCCAGCAGCGTAGGCGACAGTTTTAACTATGGCTACACCTTC. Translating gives CASSVGDSFNYGYTF.

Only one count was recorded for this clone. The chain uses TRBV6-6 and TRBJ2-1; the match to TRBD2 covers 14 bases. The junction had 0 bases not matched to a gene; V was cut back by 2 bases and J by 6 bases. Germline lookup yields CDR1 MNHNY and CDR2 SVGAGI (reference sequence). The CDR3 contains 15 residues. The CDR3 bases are TGTGCCAGCAGTTACGGGACTAGCGGGGGCAATGAGCAGTTCTTC. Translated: CASSYGTSGGNEQFF.

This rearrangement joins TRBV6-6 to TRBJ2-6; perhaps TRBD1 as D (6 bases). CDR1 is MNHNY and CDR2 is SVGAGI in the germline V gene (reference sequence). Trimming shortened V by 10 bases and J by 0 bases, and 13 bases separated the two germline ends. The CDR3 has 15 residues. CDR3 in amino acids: CAIVDSLSGANVLTF. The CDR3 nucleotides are TGTGCCATCGTGGACAGCCTCTCTGGGGCCAACGTCCTGACTTTC.

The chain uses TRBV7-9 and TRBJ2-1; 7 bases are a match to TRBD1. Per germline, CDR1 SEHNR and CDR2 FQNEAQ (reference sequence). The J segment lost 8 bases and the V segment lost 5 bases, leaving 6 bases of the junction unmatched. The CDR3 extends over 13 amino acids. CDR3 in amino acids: CASSRTGSDEQFF. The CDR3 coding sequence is TGTGCCAGCAGCCGGACAGGTTCCGATGAGCAGTTCTTC.

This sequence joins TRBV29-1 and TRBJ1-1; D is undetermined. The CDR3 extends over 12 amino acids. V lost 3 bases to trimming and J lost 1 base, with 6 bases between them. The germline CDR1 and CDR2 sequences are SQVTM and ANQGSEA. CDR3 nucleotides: TGCAGCGTTGAGTCGGGGAACACTGAAGCTTTCTTT. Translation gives CSVESGNTEAFF.

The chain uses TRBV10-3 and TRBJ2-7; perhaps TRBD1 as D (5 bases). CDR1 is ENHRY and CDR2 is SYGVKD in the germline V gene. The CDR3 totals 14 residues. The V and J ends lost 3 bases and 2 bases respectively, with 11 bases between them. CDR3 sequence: CAISDTGPTYEQYF. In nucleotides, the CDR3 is TGTGCCATCAGTGACACAGGCCCGACCTACGAGCAGTACTTC.

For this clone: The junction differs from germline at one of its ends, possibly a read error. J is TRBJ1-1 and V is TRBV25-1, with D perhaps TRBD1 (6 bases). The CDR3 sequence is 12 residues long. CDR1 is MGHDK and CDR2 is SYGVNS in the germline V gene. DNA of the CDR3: TGTGCCAGCAGTGAAAGGCGACAGGTGTTTCCTTTT. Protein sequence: CASSERRQVFPF. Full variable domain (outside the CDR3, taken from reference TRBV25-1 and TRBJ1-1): EADIYQTPRYLVIGTGKKITLECSQTMGHDKMYWYQQDPGMELHLIHYSYGVNSTEKGDLSSESTVSRIRTEHFPLTLESARPSHTSQYLCASSERRQVFPFGQGTRLTVV.

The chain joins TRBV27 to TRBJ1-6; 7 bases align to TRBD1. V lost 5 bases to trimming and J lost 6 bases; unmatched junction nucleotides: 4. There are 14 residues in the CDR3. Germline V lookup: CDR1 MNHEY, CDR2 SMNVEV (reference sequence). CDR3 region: CASSVDRANSPLHF. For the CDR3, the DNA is TGTGCCAGCAGTGTTGACAGGGCTAATTCACCCCTCCACTTT.

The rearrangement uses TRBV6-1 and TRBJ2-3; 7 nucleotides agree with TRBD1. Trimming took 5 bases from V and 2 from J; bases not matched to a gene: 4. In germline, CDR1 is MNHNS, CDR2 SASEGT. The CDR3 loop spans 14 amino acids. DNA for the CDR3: TGTGCCAGCAGTTCAGGACAGGCCACAGATACGCAGTATTTT. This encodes CASSSGQATDTQYF.

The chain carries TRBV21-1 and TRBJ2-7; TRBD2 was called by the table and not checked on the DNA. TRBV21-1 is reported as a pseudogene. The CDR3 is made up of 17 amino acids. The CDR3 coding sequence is TGTGCCAGCAGCAAACCGATAGCCGGGGGGTTCTCCTACGAGCAGTACTTC. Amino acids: CASSKPIAGGFSYEQYF.

The CDR3 nucleotides are TGTGCCAGCAGCGGGGGGACAATCTACGAGCAGTACTTC. Encoded protein: CASSGGTIYEQYF. The V call is TRBV27, the J call TRBJ2-7, with D perhaps matching TRBD2 (7 bases). The CDR3 contains 13 residues. Germline assignment: CDR1 MNHEY and CDR2 SMNVEV (reference sequence). Between the trimmed V and J ends, which lost 6 bases and 3 bases, there was a span of 12 bases.

CDR3 sequence reads: CASSSGQGALNYGYTF. DNA of the CDR3: TGTGCCAGCAGCTCGGGACAGGGAGCCCTTAACTATGGCTACACCTTC. The chain is built from TRBV7-9 and TRBJ1-2; 9 positions agree with TRBD1. Germline CDR1 reads SEHNR; CDR2 reads FQNEAQ (reference sequence). The CDR3 totals 16 residues. The trim removed 4 bases at V and 1 base at J, leaving 7 bases unmatched.